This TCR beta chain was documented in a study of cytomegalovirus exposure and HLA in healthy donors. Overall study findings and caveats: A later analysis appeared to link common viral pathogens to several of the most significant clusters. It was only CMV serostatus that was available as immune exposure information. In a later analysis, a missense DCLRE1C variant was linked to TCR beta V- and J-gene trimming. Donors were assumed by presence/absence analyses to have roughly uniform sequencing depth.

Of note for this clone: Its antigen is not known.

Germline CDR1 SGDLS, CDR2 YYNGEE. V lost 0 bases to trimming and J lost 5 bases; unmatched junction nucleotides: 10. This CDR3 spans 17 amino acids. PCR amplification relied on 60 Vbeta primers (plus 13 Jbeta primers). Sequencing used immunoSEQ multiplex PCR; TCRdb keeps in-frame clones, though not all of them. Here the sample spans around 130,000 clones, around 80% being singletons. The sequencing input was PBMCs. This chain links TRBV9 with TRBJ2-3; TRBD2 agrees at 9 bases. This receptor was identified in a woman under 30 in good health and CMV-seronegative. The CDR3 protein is CASSVAWASGALDTQYF. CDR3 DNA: TGTGCCAGCAGCGTAGCTTGGGCTAGCGGGGCGTTAGATACGCAGTATTTT.